Below are 26 T cell receptor beta chains sequenced from a single sample in a study of control samples from healthy donors and cancer patients. Clones were sequenced by immunoSEQ multiplex PCR, and TCRdb holds only the in-frame ones, with some missing. The sample comprises about 170,000 clones, about nine tenths of which are singletons, and roughly 1.6% rests with the top ten. The source material was blood. The receptors come from a woman aged 30 to 39 in good health.

The chain joins TRBV4-3 to TRBJ2-4; the match to TRBD2 covers 8 bases. CDR3 length: 15 residues. CDR1 LGHNA and CDR2 YSLEER come from the germline V gene. J lost 2 bases, V lost 3 bases, and 3 bases had no gene match. In nucleotides, the CDR3 is TGCGCCAGCAGCCATATAGCGGGATCCAAAAACATTCAGTACTTC. Amino acid sequence: CASSHIAGSKNIQYF.

The chain joins TRBV6-5 to TRBJ1-6; D is uncertain. Germline CDR1 is MNHEY and CDR2 is SVGAGI. Trimming left V 6 bases short and J 4 bases short, with 10 bases between. This CDR3 spans 14 amino acids. The CDR3 is CASRREQYNSPLHF. CDR3 bases: TGTGCCAGCAGAAGGGAACAGTATAATTCACCCCTCCACTTT.

V and J are TRBV7-2 and TRBJ2-5; maybe TRBD1 (6 bases). The CDR3 runs to 13 residues. The V end was cut by 7 bases, the J end by 1 base, with 10 bases between. Germline assignment: CDR1 SGHTA and CDR2 FQGNSA. This chain's CDR3 is CASTRTAQETQYF. CDR3 in DNA: TGTGCCAGCACCCGGACAGCCCAAGAGACCCAGTACTTC.

DNA of the CDR3: TGTGCCAGTAGTGACAGGGGGCGCGGGGGGACCGGGGAGCTGTTTTTT. Its protein product is CASSDRGRGGTGELFF. This chain joins TRBV19 and TRBJ2-2, with 10 nucleotides matching TRBD1. V gave up 5 bases and J gave up 5 bases; unmatched junction bases: 8. This CDR3 is 16 amino acids long. CDR1 is LNHDA, CDR2 SQIVND, per germline (reference sequence).

V is TRBV9 and J is TRBJ2-3, with 8 bases fitting TRBD2. The CDR3 covers 14 residues. V shed 4 bases, J shed 0 bases, and the junction held 1 base outside the gene matches. Germline assignment: CDR1 SGDLS and CDR2 YYNGEE. This chain's CDR3 is CASSPSGSTDTQYF. In DNA form, the CDR3 reads TGTGCCAGCAGCCCTAGCGGGAGCACAGATACGCAGTATTTT. Based on the CDR3 plus reference TRBV9 and TRBJ2-3, the full variable domain is DSGVTQTPKHLITATGQRVTLRCSPRSGDLSVYWYQQSLDQGLQFLIQYYNGEERAKGNILERFSAQQFPDLHSELNLSSLELGDSALYFCASSPSGSTDTQYFGPGTRLTVL.

The J gene is TRBJ2-1, the V gene TRBV6-4, with 7 bases fitting TRBD2. With V trimmed by 0 bases and J by 4 bases, 3 bases remained unmatched. Germline V gene data show CDR1 as MRHNA and CDR2 as SNTAGT. The CDR3 has 15 amino acids. The CDR3: CASSDSAGKYNEQFF. CDR3 sequence (DNA): TGTGCCAGCAGTGACTCAGCGGGGAAGTACAATGAGCAGTTCTTC.

Notes on this clone: In the same sample, other DNA sequences code for this CDR3. This chain connects TRBV29-1 to TRBJ1-2; perhaps TRBD1 as D (5 bases). Germline V gene sequence: CDR1 SQVTM, CDR2 ANQGSEA. Trimming removed 4 bases at V and 0 bases at J, with 6 bases between. This CDR3 region has 12 residues. The CDR3: CSVGGTNYGYTF. The CDR3 region has the DNA TGCAGCGTTGGGGGGACTAACTATGGCTACACCTTC. Filled out from reference TRBV29-1 and TRBJ1-2, the complete variable domain reads SAVISQKPSRDICQRGTSLTIQCQVDSQVTMMFWYRQQPGQSLTLIATANQGSEATYESGFVIDKFPISRPNLTFSTLTVSNMSPEDSSIYLCSVGGTNYGYTFGSGTRLTVV.

This chain joins TRBV27 and TRBJ2-1, with 10 bases that match TRBD2. V trimming: 6 bases; J trimming: 0 bases; junction bases outside the gene matches: 2. Germline CDR1 MNHEY, CDR2 SMNVEV (reference sequence). The CDR3 is made up of 15 amino acids. As DNA, the CDR3 is TGTGCCAGCAGCGCTAGCGGGAGCTCCTACAATGAGCAGTTCTTC. Protein: CASSASGSSYNEQFF.

The chain links TRBV7-9 to TRBJ1-2; tentative D call: TRBD1 (6 bases). Germline V CDR1 and CDR2: SEHNR, FQNEAQ (reference sequence). CDR3 length equals 13 residues. With 6 bases removed from V and 0 bases from J, the gap between germline ends came to 8 bases. In nucleotides, the CDR3 is TGTGCCAGCAGAGGACAGACTAACTATGGCTACACCTTC. Amino acids: CASRGQTNYGYTF.

The rearrangement joins TRBV7-2 to TRBJ1-4; 8 nucleotides agree with TRBD1. The V gene end was trimmed by 6 bases and the J gene end by 8 bases; junction bases not matched to a gene: 11. Germline CDR1 reads SGHTA; CDR2 reads FQGNSA. This CDR3 region has 15 residues. CDR3 loop: CASSRQGSVKEKLFF. In nucleotides, the CDR3 is TGTGCCAGCAGTCGACAGGGGAGTGTGAAAGAAAAACTGTTTTTT.

The chain recombines TRBV5-1 with TRBJ2-1; TRBD2 matches 9 bases. Trimming at V came to 0 bases and at J to 7 bases, leaving 5 bases not matched to a gene. The CDR3 runs to 15 residues. Germline V gives CDR1 SGHRS, CDR2 YFSETQ. This CDR3 is CASSLVSGGSNEQFF. The CDR3 nucleotides read TGCGCCAGCAGCTTGGTTAGCGGGGGATCTAATGAGCAGTTCTTC.

V and J are TRBV12-3 or TRBV12-4 and TRBJ1-2; possibly TRBD1 for D (6 bases). The CDR3 length is 13 residues. Trimming shortened V by 3 bases and J by 5 bases, and 10 bases separated the two germline ends. Here the CDR3 reads CASSFQGQYGYTF. The DNA for the CDR3 is TGTGCCAGCAGTTTTCAGGGACAATATGGCTACACCTTC.

This chain joins TRBV5-6 and TRBJ1-2; a possible D gene is TRBD1 (5 bases). The V gene lost 5 bases and the J gene lost 14 bases, with 19 bases spanning the gap. The CDR3 loop spans 12 amino acids. Germline loops: CDR1 SGHDT, CDR2 YYEEEE. The CDR3 loop is CASRSVGLEGTF. Written as DNA, the CDR3 is TGTGCCAGCAGATCGGTGGGACTGGAGGGTACCTTC.

This clone has just one count. The V call is TRBV3-1 (or the pseudogene TRBV3-2), the J call TRBJ1-4; 11 bases line up with TRBD1. The germline gives CDR1 LGHDT, CDR2 YNNKEL (reference sequence). The ends lost 0 bases at V and 7 bases at J; junction bases unmatched: 4. The CDR3 has 16 amino acids. CDR3 in DNA: TGTGCCAGCAGCCAAGAGGGACAGGGGGTCTCTGAAAAACTGTTTTTT. Protein: CASSQEGQGVSEKLFF.

This chain links TRBV2 with TRBJ2-3; possibly TRBD1 or TRBD2 for D (5 bases each). This CDR3 spans 14 amino acids. Trimming shortened V by 6 bases and J by 1 base, and 11 bases separated the two germline ends. Per the germline V gene, CDR1 is SNHLY and CDR2 is FYNNEI. CDR3 sequence reads: CASSRDLRTDTQYF. The DNA for the CDR3 is TGTGCCAGCAGCCGGGACCTTCGCACAGATACGCAGTATTTT. Combining the CDR3 with reference TRBV2 and TRBJ2-3 gives the whole variable domain EPEVTQTPSHQVTQMGQEVILRCVPISNHLYFYWYRQILGQKVEFLVSFYNNEISEKSEIFDDQFSVERPDGSNFTLKIRSTKLEDSAMYFCASSRDLRTDTQYFGPGTRLTVL.

The CDR3 reads CASSLNYYEQYF. CDR3 nucleotide sequence: TGTGCCAGCAGTTTAAATTACTACGAGCAGTACTTC. The chain joins TRBV12-3 or TRBV12-4 to TRBJ2-7; D not certain. V lost 2 bases and J lost 3, with 5 bases in between. The CDR3 contains 12 residues.

The V and J genes are TRBV3-1 (or the pseudogene TRBV3-2) and TRBJ2-1; 12 bases line up with TRBD2. J was trimmed by 5 bases and V by 5 bases; bases with no gene match: 4. CDR1 and CDR2 (germline): LGHDT, YNNKEL (reference sequence). There are 15 residues in the CDR3. Here the CDR3 DNA reads TGTGCCAGCAGCTTCCTAGCGGGGGGGCACAATGAGCAGTTCTTC. It encodes CASSFLAGGHNEQFF.

The V call is TRBV5-1, the J call TRBJ2-5; 7 bases map to TRBD1. The V segment lost 5 bases and the J segment 0 bases; nucleotides outside the gene matches: 1. Germline CDR1 is SGHRS and CDR2 is YFSETQ. The CDR3 runs 13 residues. The CDR3 is CASRGTDQETQYF. The CDR3 DNA sequence: TGCGCCAGCAGGGGGACAGACCAAGAGACCCAGTACTTC.

As DNA, the CDR3 is TGTGCCAGCAGCGTCGCTTACGAGCAGTACTTC. Amino acid sequence: CASSVAYEQYF. V gene TRBV5-5 combines with J gene TRBJ2-7; D gene ambiguous. The germline V gene has CDR1 SGHKS and CDR2 YYEKEE (reference sequence). Trimming cost V 4 bases and J 4 bases, with 6 bases left between them. The CDR3 runs 11 residues.

The rearrangement uses TRBV6-4 and TRBJ2-3; a possible D gene is TRBD1 (7 bases). CDR1 is MRHNA and CDR2 is SNTAGT in the germline V gene. Trimming left V 2 bases short and J 3 bases short, with 12 bases between. The CDR3 is 15 residues long. CDR3 protein: CASSDLSGGTDTQYF. CDR3 coding DNA: TGTGCCAGCAGTGACCTTTCAGGGGGGACAGATACGCAGTATTTT.

As to this clone: Other DNA sequences from this sample encode an identical CDR3 as well. The chain has TRBV5-1 and TRBJ2-1; TRBD1 matches at 9 bases. With V trimmed by 3 bases and J by 7 bases, 2 bases remained unmatched. CDR1 SGHRS and CDR2 YFSETQ come from the germline V gene. CDR3 length: 13 amino acids. The CDR3 here is CASSWDRVNEQFF. The DNA of the CDR3 is TGCGCCAGCAGCTGGGACAGGGTAAATGAGCAGTTCTTC.

The V gene is TRBV21-1, the J gene TRBJ2-3; the D segment call TRBD1 is taken from the table without a DNA check. TRBV21-1 is recorded as a pseudogene. The CDR3 runs 14 residues. Written as DNA, the CDR3 is TGTGCCAGCAGCAAGGGAGCTAGGGGGCATACGCAGTATTTT. This translates into CASSKGARGHTQYF.

The V gene is TRBV11-3, the J gene TRBJ1-3; D is possibly TRBD1 (5 bases). The CDR3 is 14 residues long. V lost 1 base and J lost 4, with 8 bases in between. From germline, CDR1 is SGHNT and CDR2 YENEEA. CDR3 sequence: CASSLGRAGNTIYF. DNA of the CDR3: TGTGCCAGCAGCTTAGGCAGGGCCGGAAACACCATATATTTT.

The chain employs TRBV19 and TRBJ1-1; maybe TRBD1 (5 bases). V shed 3 bases and J shed 1 base, with 15 bases lying between them. This CDR3 spans 16 amino acids. The germline V gene has CDR1 LNHDA and CDR2 SQIVND (reference sequence). The CDR3 sequence: CASSIRQLLKNTEAFF. The CDR3 nucleotides read TGTGCCAGTAGTATTCGACAGCTACTAAAGAACACTGAAGCTTTCTTT.

The chain links TRBV9 to TRBJ1-5; D may be TRBD1 (6 bases). The CDR3 contains 15 residues. With 0 bases removed from V and 1 base from J, the gap between germline ends came to 8 bases. Germline V gene data show CDR1 as SGDLS and CDR2 as YYNGEE. In DNA, the CDR3 is TGTGCCAGCAGCGTAGCCGGGGGCAGCAATCAGCCCCAGCATTTT. Amino acids: CASSVAGGSNQPQHF. Full variable domain (missing parts from reference TRBV9 and TRBJ1-5): DSGVTQTPKHLITATGQRVTLRCSPRSGDLSVYWYQQSLDQGLQFLIQYYNGEERAKGNILERFSAQQFPDLHSELNLSSLELGDSALYFCASSVAGGSNQPQHFGDGTRLSIL.

The chain employs TRBV7-9 and TRBJ1-1; the D gene is possibly TRBD1 (5 bases). Germline-derived CDR1 and CDR2 are SEHNR and FQNEAQ (reference sequence). V gave up 3 bases and J gave up 7 bases, with 9 bases separating them. CDR3 length equals 12 residues. In DNA, the CDR3 is TGTGCCAGCAGCTTCAGGGCTAGTGAAGCTTTCTTT. Translated, it gives CASSFRASEAFF.